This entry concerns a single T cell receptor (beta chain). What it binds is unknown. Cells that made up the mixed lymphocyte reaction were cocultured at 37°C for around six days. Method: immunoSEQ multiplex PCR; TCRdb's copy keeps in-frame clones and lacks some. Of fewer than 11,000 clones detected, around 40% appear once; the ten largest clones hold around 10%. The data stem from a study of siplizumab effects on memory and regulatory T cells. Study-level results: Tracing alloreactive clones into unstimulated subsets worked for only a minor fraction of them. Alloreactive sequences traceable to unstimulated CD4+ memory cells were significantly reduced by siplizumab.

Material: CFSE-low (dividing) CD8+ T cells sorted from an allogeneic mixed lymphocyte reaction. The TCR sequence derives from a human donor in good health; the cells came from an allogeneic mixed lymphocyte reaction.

CDR3 DNA sequence: TGTGCCAGCAGCTTAGACGCCAGGGCCACAGATACGCAGTATTTT. Protein product: CASSLDARATDTQYF. The chain employs TRBV7-2 and TRBJ2-3, with D possibly being TRBD1 (5 bases). Deletions cut 1 base from V and 2 bases from J, with 10 bases between. Per the germline V gene, CDR1 is SGHTA and CDR2 is FQGNSA. The CDR3 extends over 15 amino acids.